This T cell receptor beta chain was recorded in a study of blood T cell repertoires in COVID-19. Whole-study context: Acute and convalescent COVID-19 samples came from the United States, Italy and Spain. From T cells, B-cell-depleted T cells, or PBMCs came the material, which was cDNA or gDNA.

Authors' methods: Estimation of nucleated cell counts relied on the amplification of reference gene primers. Assay: immunoSEQ multiplex PCR; the TCRdb copy retains only in-frame clones and omits some. V and J calls and clone size are given by that table; D and trimming were obtained from the DNA. The sample includes under 250,000 clones, around 86% of them seen just once. The sequenced sample consisted of peripheral blood. The TCR comes from a man aged 55-75 years who had recovered from COVID-19.

CDR3 sequence reads: CASSGYSRTTEAFF. DNA for the CDR3: TGTGCCAGCAGCGGGTACAGCAGAACCACTGAAGCTTTCTTT. V usage is TRBV7-3 and J usage is TRBJ1-1, with D hard to call. Per germline, CDR1 SGHTA and CDR2 FQGTGA. Trimming removed 5 bases from V and 4 bases from J, with 14 bases in between. The CDR3 loop spans 14 amino acids.